These 4 T cell receptor beta chains came from one sample sequenced in a study of blood T cell repertoires in COVID-19. Measured with immunoSEQ multiplex PCR; TCRdb has only the in-frame clones, and not every one. The table records 250,000 or so clones, approximately 86% of them present only once. Sequenced input: peripheral blood. The receptors stem from a man in his forties or fifties with active or convalescent COVID-19.

The rearrangement links TRBV19 to TRBJ2-3, with TRBD1 matching 9 bases. CDR1 is LNHDA, CDR2 SQIVND, per germline (reference sequence). Losses at the gene ends were 6 bases for V and 9 bases for J; bases not matched to a gene: 7. CDR3 size: 13 residues. The CDR3 nucleotides are TGTGCCAGTAGCCAACAGGGGGCTGAAACGCAGTATTTT. Its translation: CASSQQGAETQYF.

The chain uses TRBV2 and TRBJ1-2, with 7 bases lining up with TRBD1. Trimming at V came to 6 bases and at J to 3 bases, leaving 4 bases not matched to a gene. The V gene's germline CDR1 is SNHLY and CDR2 FYNNEI. CDR3 length equals 13 residues. Here the CDR3 reads CASRLDRDYGYTF. DNA for the CDR3: TGTGCCAGCAGGCTCGACAGGGACTATGGCTACACCTTC.

This chain connects TRBV9 to TRBJ2-1; TRBD2 agrees at 11 bases. The trim removed 0 bases at V and 8 bases at J, leaving 4 bases unmatched. The CDR3 totals 15 residues. Per germline, CDR1 SGDLS and CDR2 YYNGEE. The chain's CDR3 is CASSVGLAGYDEQFF. CDR3 sequence (DNA): TGTGCCAGCAGCGTAGGACTAGCGGGATACGATGAGCAGTTCTTC.

V gene TRBV10-2 combines with J gene TRBJ2-1; D might be TRBD1 (5 bases). Per germline, CDR1 WSHSY and CDR2 SAAADI. Trimming stripped 2 bases from V and 12 bases from J, with 14 bases between. This CDR3 region has 13 residues. CDR3 in DNA: TGCGCCAGCAGTGAGAAGCAGGGTATCGCGCAGTTCTTC. Its protein product is CASSEKQGIAQFF.